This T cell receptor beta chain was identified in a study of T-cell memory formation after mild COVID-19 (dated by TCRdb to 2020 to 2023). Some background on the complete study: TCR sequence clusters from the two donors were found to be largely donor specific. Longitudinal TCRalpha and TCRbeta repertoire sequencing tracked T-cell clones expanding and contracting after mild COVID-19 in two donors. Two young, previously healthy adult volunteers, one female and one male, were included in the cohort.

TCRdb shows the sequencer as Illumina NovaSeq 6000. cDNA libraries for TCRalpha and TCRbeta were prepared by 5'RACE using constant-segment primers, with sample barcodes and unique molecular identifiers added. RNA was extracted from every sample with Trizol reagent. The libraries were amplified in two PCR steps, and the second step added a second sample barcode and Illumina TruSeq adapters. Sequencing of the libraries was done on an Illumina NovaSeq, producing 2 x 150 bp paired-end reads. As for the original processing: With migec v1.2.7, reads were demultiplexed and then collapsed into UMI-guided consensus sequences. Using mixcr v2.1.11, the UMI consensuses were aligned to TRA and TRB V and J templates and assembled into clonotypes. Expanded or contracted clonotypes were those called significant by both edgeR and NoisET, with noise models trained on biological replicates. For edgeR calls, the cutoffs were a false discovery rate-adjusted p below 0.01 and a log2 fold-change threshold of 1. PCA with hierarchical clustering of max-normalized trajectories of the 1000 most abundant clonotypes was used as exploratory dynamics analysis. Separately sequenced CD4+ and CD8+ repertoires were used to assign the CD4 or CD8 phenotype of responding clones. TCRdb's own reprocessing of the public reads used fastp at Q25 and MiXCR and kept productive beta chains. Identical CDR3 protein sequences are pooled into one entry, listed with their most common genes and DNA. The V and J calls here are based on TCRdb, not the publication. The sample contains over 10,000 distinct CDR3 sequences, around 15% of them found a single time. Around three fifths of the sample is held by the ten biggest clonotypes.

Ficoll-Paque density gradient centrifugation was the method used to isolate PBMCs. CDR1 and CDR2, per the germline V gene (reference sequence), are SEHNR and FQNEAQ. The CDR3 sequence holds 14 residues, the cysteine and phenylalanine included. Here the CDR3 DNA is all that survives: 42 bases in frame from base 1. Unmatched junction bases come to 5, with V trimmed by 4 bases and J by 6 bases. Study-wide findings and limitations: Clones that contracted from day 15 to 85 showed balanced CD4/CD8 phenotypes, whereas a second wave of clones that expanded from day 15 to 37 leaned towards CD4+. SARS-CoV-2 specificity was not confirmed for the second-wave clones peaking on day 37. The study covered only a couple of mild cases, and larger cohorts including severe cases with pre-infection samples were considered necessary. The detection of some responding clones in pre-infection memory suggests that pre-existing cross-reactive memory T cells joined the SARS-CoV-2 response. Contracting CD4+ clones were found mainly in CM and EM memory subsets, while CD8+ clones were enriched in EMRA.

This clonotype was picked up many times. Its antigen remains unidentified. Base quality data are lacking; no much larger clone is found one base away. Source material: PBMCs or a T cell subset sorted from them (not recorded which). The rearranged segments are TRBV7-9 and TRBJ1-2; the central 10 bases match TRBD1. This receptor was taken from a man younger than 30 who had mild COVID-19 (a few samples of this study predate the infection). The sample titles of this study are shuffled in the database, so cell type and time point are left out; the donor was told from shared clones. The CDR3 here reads CASSYGQGGDGYTF. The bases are TGTGCCAGCAGCTACGGACAGGGGGGAGATGGCTACACCTTC.